A single sample is the source of the 19 T cell receptor beta chains below, sequenced in a study of cytotoxic CD8 clonotypes in ibrutinib-treated CLL. Libraries were prepared by immunoSEQ multiplex PCR; TCRdb keeps only in-frame clonotypes and omits some of them. The sample yields roughly 220,000 clones, 60% to 80% seen once. The sequencing used PBMCs, collected after 12 months of ibrutinib treatment. The receptors derive from a human donor with chronic lymphocytic leukemia.

The CDR3: CASSGSGLAGVDEQFF. In DNA form, the CDR3 reads TGTGCCAGCAGCGGGTCGGGACTAGCGGGAGTGGATGAGCAGTTCTTC. The rearrangement uses TRBV11-3 and TRBJ2-1, with 14 bases that match TRBD2. This CDR3 comprises 16 residues. V shed 5 bases, J shed 8 bases, and the junction held 8 bases outside the gene matches. CDR1 is SGHNT, CDR2 YENEEA, per germline.

The rearrangement uses TRBV7-2 and TRBJ2-7; 7 bases fit TRBD1. CDR1 and CDR2 (germline): SGHTA, FQGNSA. Trimming cost V 3 bases and J 1 base; bases outside gene matches: 9. The CDR3 sequence is 16 residues long. CDR3 DNA sequence: TGTGCCAGCAGCTTTACACGGACAGGCCCTTCCTACGAGCAGTACTTC. Amino acids: CASSFTRTGPSYEQYF.

This clone was detected a few times. The chain couples TRBV6-5 to TRBJ1-1; D uncertain. The CDR3 totals 13 residues. Between the trimmed V and J ends, which lost 7 bases and 1 base, there was a span of 10 bases. Germline V gene data show CDR1 as MNHEY and CDR2 as SVGAGI. Here the CDR3 DNA reads TGTGCCAGCAAAGGACTGACGAACACTGAAGCTTTCTTT. Protein product: CASKGLTNTEAFF.

J is TRBJ2-7 and V is TRBV20-1; 10 bases are a match to TRBD2. V lost 7 bases and J lost 3; bases outside the gene matches: 0. Germline values: CDR1 DFQATT, CDR2 SNEGSKA (reference sequence). The CDR3 loop spans 11 amino acids. CDR3 amino acids: CSGTSGYEQYF. As DNA, the CDR3 is TGCAGTGGGACTAGCGGCTACGAGCAGTACTTC.

Worth noting for this clone: A junction end diverges from the germline sequence, so it may reflect a read error. The chain couples TRBV7-7 to TRBJ2-1; D possibly corresponds to TRBD1 (7 bases). This CDR3 has 13 amino acids. CDR1 is SSHAT, CDR2 FNYEAQ, per germline (reference sequence). The CDR3 loop is CASSLGGGDALFF. CDR3 DNA sequence: TGTGCTAGCAGCTTAGGGGGCGGGGATGCCCTGTTCTTC.

This clone was counted between two and nine times. The chain combines TRBV4-3 with TRBJ1-2, with D tentatively TRBD1 (5 bases). The CDR3 sequence is 15 residues long. Per germline, CDR1 LGHNA and CDR2 YSLEER. V gave up 2 bases and J gave up 4 bases, with 14 bases separating them. Here the CDR3 DNA reads TGCGCCAGCAGCCAAAAGAGTCAAGGGGCCTATGGCTACACCTTC. Translating it yields CASSQKSQGAYGYTF.

This sequence joins TRBV4-2 and TRBJ1-2, with TRBD1 identical over 10 bases. Germline CDR1 LGHNA, CDR2 YNFKEQ. V trimming: 0 bases; J trimming: 3 bases; junction bases outside the gene matches: 4. CDR3 size: 16 residues. The CDR3 DNA reads TGTGCCAGCAGCCAAGATCCCGGGACAGGGGACTATGGCTACACCTTC. Its translation: CASSQDPGTGDYGYTF.

CDR3 bases: TGTGCCAGCTCACCTCTGGATAGGGGGGACTCTGAAGCTTTCTTT. Translating it yields CASSPLDRGDSEAFF. The V and J genes are TRBV18 and TRBJ1-1; possible D gene TRBD1, 6 bases. This CDR3 spans 15 amino acids. Germline assignment: CDR1 KGHSH and CDR2 LQKENI. Trimming stripped 3 bases from V and 6 bases from J, with 17 bases between.

This chain joins TRBV5-6 and TRBJ1-3; D is possibly TRBD1 (5 bases). Germline lookup yields CDR1 SGHDT and CDR2 YYEEEE. Trimming stripped 4 bases from V and 4 bases from J, with 18 bases between. The CDR3 length is 16 residues. CDR3: CASSRASGLGGNTIYF. The CDR3 DNA reads as TGTGCCAGCAGCAGGGCGTCGGGGCTAGGGGGAAACACCATATATTTT.

J is TRBJ2-7 and V is TRBV9; TRBD2 agrees at 12 bases. After removal of 2 bases from V and 6 bases from J, the junction contained 6 bases not matched to a gene. The V gene's germline CDR1 is SGDLS and CDR2 YYNGEE. The CDR3 is made up of 15 amino acids. The DNA of the CDR3 is TGTGCCAGCAGCGTTCGACTAGCGGGAGTCGGCGAGCAGTACTTC. Residues: CASSVRLAGVGEQYF.

Comments on this clone: A read error may be the cause here, since a much bigger clone is one base away. J is TRBJ1-4 and V is TRBV28; the match to TRBD1 covers 8 bases. The CDR3 consists of 13 residues. With 6 bases clipped from V and 5 bases from J, the junction kept 2 bases outside the gene matches. Germline V gene lookup returns CDR1 MDHEN and CDR2 SYDVKM. This CDR3 reads CASSWDRNEKLFF. The CDR3 DNA reads as TGTGCCAGCAGCTGGGACAGGAATGAAAAACTGTTTTTT.

The sample holds one count of this clone. The junction does not match germline at one end; this may be a read error. The genes are TRBV25-1 and TRBJ1-5; D remains unclear. The V gene's germline CDR1 is MGHDK and CDR2 SYGVNS. The CDR3 runs 12 residues. In DNA, the CDR3 is TGTGCCAGCCGTGAAGGGTATCAGCCCCAGCATTTT. The encoded protein is CASREGYQPQHF.

This clone was counted a few times. The rearrangement links TRBV6-1 to TRBJ1-5; no definite D call. This CDR3 spans 13 amino acids. V shed 3 bases and J shed 3 bases, with 6 bases lying between them. Germline CDR1 reads MNHNS; CDR2 reads SASEGT. CDR3: CASSEKFNQPQHF. The CDR3 bases are TGTGCCAGCAGTGAGAAATTCAATCAGCCCCAGCATTTT.

The chain carries TRBV7-8 and TRBJ1-2; D uncertain. V was trimmed by 5 bases and J by 0 bases, leaving 10 bases between them. Germline values: CDR1 SGHVS, CDR2 FQNEAQ. The CDR3 totals 14 residues. DNA of the CDR3: TGTGCCAGCAGCGCCACACGAGCTAACTATGGCTACACCTTC. Its protein product is CASSATRANYGYTF.

This sequence joins TRBV6-1 and TRBJ1-5; D is unresolved. CDR1 and CDR2 (germline): MNHNS, SASEGT. The CDR3 contains 15 residues. Trimming took off 5 bases at V and 3 bases at J, with 14 bases between the two ends. DNA of the CDR3: TGTGCCAGCAGTACCCGTGGGAATAACAATCAGCCCCAGCATTTT. This codes for CASSTRGNNNQPQHF.

V gene TRBV15 combines with J gene TRBJ2-7; 10 bases are a match to TRBD2. Germline CDR1 is LNHNV and CDR2 is YYDKDF (reference sequence). The CDR3 totals 14 residues. Germline trimming cut 5 bases from V and 3 bases from J; bases unmatched to any gene: 4. The CDR3 nucleotides are TGTGCCACCAGCTCTAGCGGGAGAATCTACGAGCAGTACTTC. It specifies CATSSSGRIYEQYF.

The V call is TRBV4-1, the J call TRBJ1-1, with D unresolved. V was pared by 8 bases and J by 11 bases, with 15 bases between. The CDR3 consists of 11 residues. Germline CDR1 MGHRA, CDR2 YSYEKL. The CDR3 reads CASHRRWEAFF. Written as DNA, the CDR3 is TGCGCCAGCCACCGAAGGTGGGAGGCTTTCTTT.

V is TRBV7-9 and J is TRBJ2-1; D unclear. The germline CDR1 and CDR2 sequences are SEHNR and FQNEAQ (reference sequence). This CDR3 comprises 14 residues. V lost 3 bases and J 0 bases, leaving 6 bases between the germline ends. CDR3 nucleotide sequence: TGTGCCAGCAGCTTGTTTGGCTCCTACAATGAGCAGTTCTTC. It encodes CASSLFGSYNEQFF. The entire variable domain, with the rest obtained from reference TRBV7-9 and TRBJ2-1, is as follows: DTGVSQNPRHKITKRGQNVTFRCDPISEHNRLYWYRQTLGQGPEFLTYFQNEAQLEKSRLLSDRFSAERPKGSFSTLEIQRTEQGDSAMYLCASSLFGSYNEQFFGPGTRLTVL.

V usage is TRBV4-2 and J usage is TRBJ2-5; possibly TRBD2 for D (6 bases). With 3 bases removed from V and 0 bases from J, the gap between germline ends came to 8 bases. CDR3 length: 14 amino acids. Germline V gene lookup returns CDR1 LGHNA and CDR2 YNFKEQ. The CDR3: CASSQRGHQETQYF. The CDR3 DNA is TGTGCCAGCAGCCAGCGGGGACACCAAGAGACCCAGTACTTC.